These 11 T cell receptor beta chains share one sample of origin, sequenced in a study of T cells in Graves' hyperthyroidism and ophthalmopathy. Amplified regions were TCR beta CDR3 sequences from RNA transcripts. First-round RT-PCR with HTBI primers amplified the TCR CDR3 region. MiXCR, run by TCRdb on the multiplex PCR reads, gives a single entry per CDR3 protein. This table has 650,000 to 800,000 distinct CDR3 sequences, over 40% appearing once. The sample taken for sequencing was peripheral blood or thyroid tissue (not recorded which). Receptor source: an adult man with Graves' disease, either hyperthyroidism or ophthalmopathy (not recorded which).

This clonotype was seen at least ten times. The V gene is TRBV2, the J gene TRBJ1-6; 11 bases line up with TRBD1. Germline CDR1 reads SNHLY; CDR2 reads FYNNEI. J lost 9 bases, V lost 8 bases, and 3 bases had no gene match. CDR3 size: 13 residues. CDR3: CASFGTGGSPLHF. As DNA, the CDR3 is TGTGCCAGCTTTGGGACAGGGGGTTCACCCCTCCACTTT.

This clonotype appeared a few times. DNA for the CDR3: TGTGCCAGCAGCTTAGCGCTTATAGGGAACTATGGCTACACCTTC. Translation gives CASSLALIGNYGYTF. The chain combines TRBV7-8 with TRBJ1-2; D gene unclear. Trimming pared 0 bases from V and 2 bases from J, leaving 10 bases between. Germline V gene lookup returns CDR1 SGHVS and CDR2 FQNEAQ. This CDR3 is 15 amino acids long.

The chain carries TRBV5-1 and TRBJ1-2; no clear D. CDR1 and CDR2 from the germline V gene are SGHRS and YFSETQ. Trimming stripped 6 bases from V and 8 bases from J, with 20 bases between. The CDR3 is made up of 14 amino acids. The CDR3 nucleotides are TGCGCCAGCACTCTTGCCGCCAGGCGGCACGGCTACACCTTC. Translated, it gives CASTLAARRHGYTF.

This clonotype was detected a few times. V gene TRBV20-1 combines with J gene TRBJ2-2; 8 bases are a match to TRBD1. The CDR3 runs 16 residues. Trimming cost V 4 bases and J 1 base; bases outside gene matches: 8. From germline, CDR1 is DFQATT and CDR2 SNEGSKA (reference sequence). CDR3 nucleotides: TGCAGTGCTACTAACCCGGGACAGGTGAACACCGGGGAGCTGTTTTTT. It translates to CSATNPGQVNTGELFF.

The chain uses TRBV2 and TRBJ1-1; tentatively, D is TRBD1 (5 bases). The V end was cut by 6 bases, the J end by 0 bases, with 14 bases between. Per the germline V gene, CDR1 is SNHLY and CDR2 is FYNNEI. There are 15 residues in the CDR3. CDR3 in amino acids: CASSLSGNLNTEAFF. As DNA, the CDR3 is TGTGCCAGCAGCCTTTCAGGGAACCTGAACACTGAAGCTTTCTTT.

With respect to this clonotype: This clone may be a read error of a much larger clone one base away. This is likely a read error, given that the CDR3 carries no conserved phenylalanine or tryptophan at its end. The rearrangement links TRBV7-9 to TRBJ1-1; D gene unclear. The CDR3 runs 14 residues. Germline CDR1 SEHNR, CDR2 FQNEAQ (reference sequence). V was pared by 6 bases and J by 1 base, with 12 bases between. CDR3 sequence reads: CASSFNGRNTEAFL. In nucleotides, the CDR3 is TGTGCCAGCAGTTTCAACGGAAGGAACACTGAAGCTTTCCTT.

V usage is TRBV2 and J usage is TRBJ1-6; D is uncertain. This CDR3 comprises 14 residues. V was pared by 6 bases and J by 7 bases, with 13 bases between. CDR1 and CDR2 (germline): SNHLY, FYNNEI. CDR3 sequence: CASRRGGSNSPLHF. As DNA, the CDR3 is TGTGCCAGCAGGAGAGGAGGGAGCAATTCACCCCTCCACTTT. Full variable domain (missing parts from reference TRBV2 and TRBJ1-6): EPEVTQTPSHQVTQMGQEVILRCVPISNHLYFYWYRQILGQKVEFLVSFYNNEISEKSEIFDDQFSVERPDGSNFTLKIRSTKLEDSAMYFCASRRGGSNSPLHFGNGTRLTVT.

This clonotype came up many times. This sequence joins TRBV25-1 and TRBJ1-2; TRBD1 agrees at 9 bases. Germline lookup yields CDR1 MGHDK and CDR2 SYGVNS. Trimming took 4 bases from V and 9 from J; bases not matched to a gene: 9. This CDR3 has 14 residues. The CDR3 here is CASSGPGTGSRYTF. The CDR3 DNA reads TGTGCCAGCAGTGGGCCCGGGACAGGGTCGCGCTACACCTTC.

In this sample, this clonotype turned up a few times. This rearrangement joins TRBV20-1 to TRBJ1-1; D gene unclear. The CDR3 sequence is 16 residues long. V lost 0 bases and J lost 0, with 14 bases in between. Germline CDR1 is DFQATT and CDR2 is SNEGSKA (reference sequence). This CDR3 reads CSARDISIPMNTEAFF. In nucleotides, the CDR3 is TGCAGTGCTAGAGATATCTCGATCCCCATGAACACTGAAGCTTTCTTT.

CDR3: CASSGAGGGNEQFF. CDR3 bases: TGTGCCAGCAGCGGAGCGGGAGGGGGCAATGAGCAGTTCTTC. V usage is TRBV6-5 and J usage is TRBJ2-1, with 10 bases identical to TRBD2. The CDR3 consists of 14 residues. CDR1 and CDR2 from the germline V gene are MNHEY and SVGAGI. V trimming: 6 bases; J trimming: 6 bases; junction bases outside the gene matches: 5.

This sequence joins TRBV7-9 and TRBJ2-7, with D unclear. CDR3 size: 14 residues. Germline CDR1 and CDR2: SEHNR and FQNEAQ (reference sequence). V dropped 0 bases and J dropped 7 bases, with 13 bases sitting between them. This CDR3 is CASSLASWTEEQYF. The CDR3 nucleotides read TGTGCCAGCAGCTTAGCGTCATGGACGGAGGAGCAGTACTTC.